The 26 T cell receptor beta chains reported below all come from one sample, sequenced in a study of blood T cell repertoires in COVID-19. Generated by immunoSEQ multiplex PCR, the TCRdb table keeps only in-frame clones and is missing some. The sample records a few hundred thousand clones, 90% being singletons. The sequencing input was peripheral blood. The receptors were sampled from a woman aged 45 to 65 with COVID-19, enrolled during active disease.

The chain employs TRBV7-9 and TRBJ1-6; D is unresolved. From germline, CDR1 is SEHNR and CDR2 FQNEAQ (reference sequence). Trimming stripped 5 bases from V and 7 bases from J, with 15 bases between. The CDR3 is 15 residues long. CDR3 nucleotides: TGTGCCAGCAGCCCACACAGATCTGACAATTCACCCCTCCACTTT. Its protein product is CASSPHRSDNSPLHF.

CDR3 sequence: CASSLLNRGGNEQFF. In nucleotides, the CDR3 is TGTGCCAGCAGCCTCCTCAACAGGGGCGGTAATGAGCAGTTCTTC. The gene calls are TRBV11-3 and TRBJ2-1, with 7 bases aligning to TRBD1. Germline V gene data show CDR1 as SGHNT and CDR2 as YENEEA. The CDR3 has 15 residues. Trimming removed 5 bases from V and 7 bases from J; junction bases left unmatched: 11.

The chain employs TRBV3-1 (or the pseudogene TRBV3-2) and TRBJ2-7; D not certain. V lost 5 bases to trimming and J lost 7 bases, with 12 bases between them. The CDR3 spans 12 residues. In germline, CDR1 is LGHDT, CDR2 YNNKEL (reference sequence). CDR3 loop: CASSGGPEEQYF. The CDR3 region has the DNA TGTGCCAGCAGCGGCGGTCCAGAGGAGCAGTACTTC.

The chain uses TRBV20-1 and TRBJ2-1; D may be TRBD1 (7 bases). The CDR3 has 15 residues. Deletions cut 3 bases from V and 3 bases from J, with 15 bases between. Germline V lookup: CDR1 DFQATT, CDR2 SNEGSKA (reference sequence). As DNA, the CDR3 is TGCAGTGCTAGTTGGCGGGACAGCCGCTACAATGAGCAGTTCTTC. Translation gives CSASWRDSRYNEQFF.

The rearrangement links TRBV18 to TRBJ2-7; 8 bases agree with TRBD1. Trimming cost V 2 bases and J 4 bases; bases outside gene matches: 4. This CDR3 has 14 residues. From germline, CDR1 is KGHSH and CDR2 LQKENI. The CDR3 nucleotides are TGTGCCAGCTCACCATCGGGACAGGTTTACGAGCAGTACTTC. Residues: CASSPSGQVYEQYF. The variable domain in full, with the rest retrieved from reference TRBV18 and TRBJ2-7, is NAGVMQNPRHLVRRRGQEARLRCSPMKGHSHVYWYRQLPEEGLKFMVYLQKENIIDESGMPKERFSAEFPKEGPSILRIQQVVRGDSAAYFCASSPSGQVYEQYFGPGTRLTVT.

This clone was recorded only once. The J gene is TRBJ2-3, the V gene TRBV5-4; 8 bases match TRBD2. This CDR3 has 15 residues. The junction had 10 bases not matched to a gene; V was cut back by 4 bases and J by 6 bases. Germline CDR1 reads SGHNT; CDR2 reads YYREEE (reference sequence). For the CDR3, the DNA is TGTGCCAGCAGCCCGGTTACAGCGGGAGTTGATACGCAGTATTTT. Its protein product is CASSPVTAGVDTQYF.

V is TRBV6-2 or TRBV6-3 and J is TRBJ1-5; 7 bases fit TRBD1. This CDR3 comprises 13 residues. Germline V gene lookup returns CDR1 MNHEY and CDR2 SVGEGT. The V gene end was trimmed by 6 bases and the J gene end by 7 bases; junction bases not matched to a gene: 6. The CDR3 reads CASSSDRVQPQHF. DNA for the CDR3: TGTGCCAGCAGCTCAGACAGGGTCCAGCCCCAGCATTTT.

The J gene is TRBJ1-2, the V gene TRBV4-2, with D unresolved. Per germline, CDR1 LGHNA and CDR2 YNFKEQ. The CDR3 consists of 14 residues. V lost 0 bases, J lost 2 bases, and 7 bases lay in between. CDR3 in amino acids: CASSQDAGNYGYTF. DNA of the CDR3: TGTGCCAGCAGCCAAGACGCGGGGAACTATGGCTACACCTTC.

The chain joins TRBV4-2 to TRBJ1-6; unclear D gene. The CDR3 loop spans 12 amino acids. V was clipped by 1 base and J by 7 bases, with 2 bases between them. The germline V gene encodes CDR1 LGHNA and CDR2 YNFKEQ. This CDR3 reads CASSQANSPLHF. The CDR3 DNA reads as TGTGCCAGCAGCCAAGCGAATTCACCCCTCCACTTT.

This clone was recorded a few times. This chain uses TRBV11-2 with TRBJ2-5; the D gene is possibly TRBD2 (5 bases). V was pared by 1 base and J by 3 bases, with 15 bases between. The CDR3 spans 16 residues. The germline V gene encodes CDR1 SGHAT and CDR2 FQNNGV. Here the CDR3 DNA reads TGTGCCAGCAGCTTAGTCCCAGCGGAACCAGAAGAGACCCAGTACTTC. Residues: CASSLVPAEPEETQYF.

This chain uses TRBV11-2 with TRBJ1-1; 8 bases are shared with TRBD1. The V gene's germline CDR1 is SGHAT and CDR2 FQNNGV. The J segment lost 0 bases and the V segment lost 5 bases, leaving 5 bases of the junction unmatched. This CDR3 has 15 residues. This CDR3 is CASSGDRRLNTEAFF. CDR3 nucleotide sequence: TGTGCCAGCAGCGGGGACAGGAGGTTGAACACTGAAGCTTTCTTT.

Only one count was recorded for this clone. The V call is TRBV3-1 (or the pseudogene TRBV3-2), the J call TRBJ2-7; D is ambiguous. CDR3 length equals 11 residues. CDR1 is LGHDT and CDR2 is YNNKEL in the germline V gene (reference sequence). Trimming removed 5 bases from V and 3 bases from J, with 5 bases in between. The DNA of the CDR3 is TGTGCCAGCAGCTTCAACTACGAGCAGTACTTC. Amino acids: CASSFNYEQYF.

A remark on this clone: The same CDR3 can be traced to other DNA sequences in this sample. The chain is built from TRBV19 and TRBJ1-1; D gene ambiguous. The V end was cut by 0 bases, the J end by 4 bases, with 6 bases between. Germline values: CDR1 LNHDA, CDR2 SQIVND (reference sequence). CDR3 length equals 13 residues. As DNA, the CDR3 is TGTGCCAGTAGTATAGATCGGGGCACTGAAGCTTTCTTT. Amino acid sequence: CASSIDRGTEAFF.

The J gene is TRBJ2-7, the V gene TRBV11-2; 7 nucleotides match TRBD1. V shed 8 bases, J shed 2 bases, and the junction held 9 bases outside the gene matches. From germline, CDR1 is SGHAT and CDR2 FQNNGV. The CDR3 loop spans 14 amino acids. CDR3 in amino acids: CASVRTGRTYEQYF. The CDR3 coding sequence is TGTGCCAGCGTGAGGACAGGACGAACCTACGAGCAGTACTTC.

The chain's CDR3 is CAISERDPTGEAGRGYTF. The CDR3 DNA reads as TGTGCCATCAGTGAGAGGGACCCGACAGGGGAGGCGGGGAGAGGCTACACCTTC. The chain employs TRBV10-3 and TRBJ1-2, with 8 positions matching TRBD1. From germline, CDR1 is ENHRY and CDR2 SYGVKD. The CDR3 sequence is 18 residues long. V shed 2 bases, J shed 8 bases, and the junction held 19 bases outside the gene matches.

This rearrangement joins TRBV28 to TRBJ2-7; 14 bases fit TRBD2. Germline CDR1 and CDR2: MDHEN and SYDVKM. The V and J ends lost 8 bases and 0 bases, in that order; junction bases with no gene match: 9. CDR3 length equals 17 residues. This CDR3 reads CASHSGTSGRSSYEQYF. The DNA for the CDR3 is TGTGCCAGCCACTCCGGGACTAGCGGGAGAAGCTCCTACGAGCAGTACTTC.

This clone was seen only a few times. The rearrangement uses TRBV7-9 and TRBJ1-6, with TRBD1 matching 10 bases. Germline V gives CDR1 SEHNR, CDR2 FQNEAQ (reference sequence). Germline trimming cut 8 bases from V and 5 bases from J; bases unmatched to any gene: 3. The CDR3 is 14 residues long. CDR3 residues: CASLGTGDNSPLHF. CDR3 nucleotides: TGTGCCAGCTTAGGGACAGGGGATAATTCACCCCTCCACTTT.

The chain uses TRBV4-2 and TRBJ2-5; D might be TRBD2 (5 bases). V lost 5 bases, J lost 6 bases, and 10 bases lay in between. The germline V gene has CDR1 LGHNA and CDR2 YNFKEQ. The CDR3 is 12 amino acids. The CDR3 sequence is CASSTSGKTQYF. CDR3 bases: TGTGCCAGCAGCACTAGTGGGAAGACCCAGTACTTC.

This CDR3 is CASSQDPFYEQYF. CDR3 sequence (DNA): TGTGCCAGCAGCCAAGACCCCTTCTACGAGCAGTACTTC. The rearrangement uses TRBV3-1 (or the pseudogene TRBV3-2) and TRBJ2-7; D call uncertain. This CDR3 is built from 13 residues. CDR1 is LGHDT, CDR2 YNNKEL, per germline (reference sequence). Trimming removed 0 bases from V and 3 bases from J, with 6 bases in between.

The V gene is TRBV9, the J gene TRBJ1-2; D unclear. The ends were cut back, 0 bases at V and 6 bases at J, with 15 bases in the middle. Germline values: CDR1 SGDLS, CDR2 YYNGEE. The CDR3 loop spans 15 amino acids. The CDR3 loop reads CASSVVDGRQDGYTF. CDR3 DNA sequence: TGTGCCAGCAGCGTAGTAGACGGTCGGCAGGATGGCTACACCTTC.

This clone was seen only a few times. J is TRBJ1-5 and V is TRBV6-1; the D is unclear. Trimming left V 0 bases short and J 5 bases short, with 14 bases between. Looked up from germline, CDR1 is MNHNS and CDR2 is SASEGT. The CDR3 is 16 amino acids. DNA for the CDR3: TGTGCCAGCAGTGAAGCGTCGGCCTGGGCAGATCAGCCCCAGCATTTT. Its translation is CASSEASAWADQPQHF.

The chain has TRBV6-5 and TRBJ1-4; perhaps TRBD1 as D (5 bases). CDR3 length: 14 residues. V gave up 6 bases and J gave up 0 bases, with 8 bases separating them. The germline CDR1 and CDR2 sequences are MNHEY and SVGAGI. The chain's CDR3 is CASRRQSTNEKLFF. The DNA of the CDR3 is TGTGCCAGCAGGAGACAGTCAACTAATGAAAAACTGTTTTTT.

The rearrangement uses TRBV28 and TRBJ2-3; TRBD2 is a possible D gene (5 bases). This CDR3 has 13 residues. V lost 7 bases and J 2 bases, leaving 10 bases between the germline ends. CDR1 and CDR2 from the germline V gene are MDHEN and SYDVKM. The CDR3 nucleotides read TGTGCCAGCAATGAGGGATTCACAGATACGCAGTATTTT. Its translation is CASNEGFTDTQYF.

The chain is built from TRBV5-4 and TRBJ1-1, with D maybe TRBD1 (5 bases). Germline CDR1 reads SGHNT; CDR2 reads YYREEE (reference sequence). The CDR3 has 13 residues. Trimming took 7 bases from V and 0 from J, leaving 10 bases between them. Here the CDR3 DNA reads TGTGCCAGCCAAATGACAGTGAACACTGAAGCTTTCTTT. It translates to CASQMTVNTEAFF.

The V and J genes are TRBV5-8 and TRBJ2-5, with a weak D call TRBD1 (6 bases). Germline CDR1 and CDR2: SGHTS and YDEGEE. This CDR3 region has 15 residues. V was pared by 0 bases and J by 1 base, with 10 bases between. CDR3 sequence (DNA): TGTGCCAGCAGCTTGGGGCAGGGGACCCAAGAGACCCAGTACTTC. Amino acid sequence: CASSLGQGTQETQYF.

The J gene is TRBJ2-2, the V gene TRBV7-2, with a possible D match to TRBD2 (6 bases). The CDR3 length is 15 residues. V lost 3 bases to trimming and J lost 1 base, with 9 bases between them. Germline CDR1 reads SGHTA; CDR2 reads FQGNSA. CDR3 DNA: TGTGCCAGCAGCTTCTATAGCGGGAACACCGGGGAGCTGTTTTTT. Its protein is CASSFYSGNTGELFF.